A single TCR beta chain is shown here with its context. The antigen is unknown. Treatment given: around 19 received Ad26.COV2.S at low or high dose, single or two shots; about 5 received placebo; per-sample allocation not given. Samples were taken on day 63 after the first vaccine or placebo injection. An adult donor aged 18-55 years was enrolled in Boston. Vaccination employed an Ad26 vector expressing the Wuhan-strain SARS-CoV-2 spike. The germline V gene encodes CDR1 LGHDT and CDR2 YNNKEL (reference sequence). V was trimmed by 1 base and J by 0 bases, leaving 7 bases between them. The CDR3 runs to 15 residues. The data derive from a study of Ad26.COV2.S vaccination and SARS-CoV-2 variants. Study-wide context: Ad26.COV2.S shots went into the muscle once or twice, 56 days apart.

Study-level results: There was reportedly substantial breadth in spike-specific CD8+ and CD4+ T cell responses after vaccination.

The data were produced by immunoSEQ multiplex PCR, yet TCRdb's version contains in-frame clones alone and is incomplete. The table shows about 320,000 clones, with around 84% occurring only once. The starting material was peripheral blood, obtained in a trial of Ad26.COV2.S vaccine versus placebo. This rearrangement joins TRBV3-1 (or the pseudogene TRBV3-2) to TRBJ2-4; perhaps TRBD1 as D (5 bases). This TCR came from a person aged 18 to 59 who received the Ad26.COV2.S COVID-19 vaccine or a placebo. CDR3 loop: CASSQAGIAKNIQYF. In DNA, the CDR3 is TGTGCCAGCAGCCAAGCAGGGATAGCCAAAAACATTCAGTACTTC.